Each of the 5 T cell receptor beta chains below was sequenced from the same sample in a study of cytomegalovirus exposure and HLA in healthy donors. Both 60 Vbeta primers and 13 Jbeta primers went into the PCR. The data were produced by immunoSEQ multiplex PCR, yet TCRdb's version contains in-frame clones alone and is incomplete. The sample contains about 160,000 clones, more than 75% of which appear only once. What was sequenced was PBMCs. The receptor source for this set is a man younger than 35 in good health and CMV-seropositive.

The V gene is TRBV5-1, the J gene TRBJ1-2; D ambiguous. Germline loops: CDR1 SGHRS, CDR2 YFSETQ. This CDR3 is built from 12 residues. The ends were cut back, 5 bases at V and 1 base at J, with 6 bases in the middle. The CDR3 region has the DNA TGCGCCAGCAGTGGCAGTAACTATGGCTACACCTTC. It codes for CASSGSNYGYTF.

The rearrangement uses TRBV19 and TRBJ2-5, with a possible D match to TRBD1 (5 bases). The CDR3 has 13 residues. Per the germline V gene, CDR1 is LNHDA and CDR2 is SQIVND (reference sequence). Trimming cost V 6 bases and J 5 bases, with 13 bases left between them. The CDR3 loop reads CASRARVRETQYF. DNA of the CDR3: TGTGCCAGTAGGGCCAGGGTCCGGGAGACCCAGTACTTC.

This clone was counted between two and nine times. V is TRBV30 and J is TRBJ1-1; tentative D call: TRBD1 (5 bases). Looked up from germline, CDR1 is GTSNPN and CDR2 is SVGIG (reference sequence). The V gene lost 2 bases and the J gene lost 5 bases, with 15 bases spanning the gap. This CDR3 is built from 14 residues. The CDR3 DNA sequence: TGTGCCTGGAGTCTGACCCCCGGGGGGACTGAAGCTTTCTTT. Translated: CAWSLTPGGTEAFF.

The chain is built from TRBV7-9 and TRBJ1-1, with unresolved D. V was pared by 0 bases and J by 3 bases, with 17 bases between. From germline, CDR1 is SEHNR and CDR2 FQNEAQ (reference sequence). The CDR3 spans 17 residues. The CDR3 here is CASSLAAKAGPYTEAFF. CDR3 DNA sequence: TGTGCCAGCAGCTTAGCGGCGAAGGCAGGCCCTTACACTGAAGCTTTCTTT.

The chain employs TRBV2 and TRBJ1-2, with 8 bases aligning to TRBD1. V shed 4 bases, J shed 6 bases, and the junction held 7 bases outside the gene matches. The CDR3 spans 14 residues. The V gene's germline CDR1 is SNHLY and CDR2 FYNNEI. The CDR3 protein is CASSVDRGLDGYTF. Written as DNA, the CDR3 is TGTGCCAGCAGTGTAGACAGGGGTCTCGATGGCTACACCTTC.